The 30 T cell receptor beta chains below come from one sample, sequenced in a study of PD-L1 blockade in urothelial cancer. This table comes from immunoSEQ multiplex PCR, and its TCRdb copy is limited to in-frame clones, with some not included. This sample has tens of thousands of clones, with less than 90% found just once. The time point: pretreatment peripheral blood. The source material was PBMCs, sampled around atezolizumab (anti-PD-L1) treatment. The receptors were sampled from a woman between 65 and 79 years old with urothelial cancer.

The chain has TRBV5-1 and TRBJ1-2; TRBD1 aligns across 8 bases. Trimming removed 4 bases from V and 3 bases from J; junction bases left unmatched: 8. This CDR3 is 15 amino acids long. Germline V gene lookup returns CDR1 SGHRS and CDR2 YFSETQ. Here the CDR3 DNA reads TGCGCCAGCAGCCCAATCCAGGGGGCTGACTATGGCTACACCTTC. The encoded protein is CASSPIQGADYGYTF. Full variable domain (outside the CDR3, taken from reference TRBV5-1 and TRBJ1-2): KAGVTQTPRYLIKTRGQQVTLSCSPISGHRSVSWYQQTPGQGLQFLFEYFSETQRNKGNFPGRFSGRQFSNSRSEMNVSTLELGDSALYLCASSPIQGADYGYTFGSGTRLTVV.

The chain uses TRBV2 and TRBJ2-7; D possibly corresponds to TRBD1 (7 bases). CDR3 length: 13 amino acids. Per the germline V gene, CDR1 is SNHLY and CDR2 is FYNNEI. Trimming stripped 6 bases from V and 0 bases from J, with 9 bases between. The CDR3 DNA sequence: TGTGCCAGCAGGCGGGACAGCTCCTACGAGCAGTACTTC. Translated, it gives CASRRDSSYEQYF.

The chain carries TRBV5-1 and TRBJ2-7; the match to TRBD1 covers 9 bases. Germline values: CDR1 SGHRS, CDR2 YFSETQ. This CDR3 has 15 residues. Germline trimming cut 4 bases from V and 4 bases from J; bases unmatched to any gene: 9. CDR3 in DNA: TGCGCCAGCAGCCCGTCGGGACAGGGTCGGTACGAGCAGTACTTC. Translated, it gives CASSPSGQGRYEQYF.

V and J are TRBV6-6 and TRBJ1-2; 8 nucleotides match TRBD1. Trimming removed 7 bases from V and 4 bases from J; junction bases left unmatched: 8. This CDR3 has 14 amino acids. Germline CDR1 reads MNHNY; CDR2 reads SVGAGI (reference sequence). The CDR3 nucleotides are TGTGCCAGCACCTTACAGGGGGAGGGCTATGGCTACACCTTC. Translation gives CASTLQGEGYGYTF.

The rearrangement joins TRBV29-1 to TRBJ2-7, with D unresolved. Trimming removed 7 bases from V and 0 bases from J, with 10 bases in between. The CDR3 contains 12 residues. Germline assignment: CDR1 SQVTM and CDR2 ANQGSEA. The CDR3 loop is CSARGISYEQYF. The CDR3 DNA follows: TGCAGCGCCCGAGGCATCTCCTACGAGCAGTACTTC.

The chain has TRBV25-1 and TRBJ2-3; D is perhaps TRBD1 (5 bases). In germline, CDR1 is MGHDK, CDR2 SYGVNS. This CDR3 comprises 14 residues. V lost 2 bases to trimming and J lost 0 bases, with 6 bases between them. CDR3 nucleotides: TGTGCCAGCAGTGAAGGGGCTAGCACAGATACGCAGTATTTT. Translated: CASSEGASTDTQYF.

This sequence joins TRBV27 and TRBJ2-3; TRBD2 matches 8 bases. Germline values: CDR1 MNHEY, CDR2 SMNVEV (reference sequence). With 5 bases clipped from V and 11 bases from J, the junction kept 15 bases outside the gene matches. The CDR3 extends over 15 amino acids. The CDR3: CASSPPQPLAGQQYF. The CDR3 DNA reads TGTGCCAGCAGTCCCCCGCAACCATTAGCGGGACAGCAGTATTTT.

The J gene is TRBJ2-5, the V gene TRBV29-1, with D possibly TRBD2 on 7 matching bases. With 4 bases removed from V and 0 bases from J, the gap between germline ends came to 9 bases. The CDR3 covers 13 residues. Per germline, CDR1 SQVTM and CDR2 ANQGSEA. This CDR3 reads CSVGGGNQETQYF. The CDR3, as DNA: TGCAGCGTTGGCGGGGGCAACCAAGAGACCCAGTACTTC.

The chain has TRBV9 and TRBJ2-7; 8 positions match TRBD1. The CDR3 is made up of 14 amino acids. Germline V CDR1 and CDR2: SGDLS, YYNGEE. The junction had 3 bases not matched to a gene; V was cut back by 0 bases and J by 4 bases. The DNA for the CDR3 is TGTGCCAGCAGCGTAGGACAGGGGTGGTACGAGCAGTACTTC. This sequence encodes CASSVGQGWYEQYF.

CDR3 protein: CASSATSAETQYF. The CDR3, as DNA: TGTGCCAGCAGCGCCACTAGCGCAGAGACCCAGTACTTC. The rearrangement uses TRBV9 and TRBJ2-5, with TRBD2 matching over 7 bases. This CDR3 has 13 residues. Trimming removed 3 bases from V and 4 bases from J; junction bases left unmatched: 3. In germline, CDR1 is SGDLS, CDR2 YYNGEE. The variable domain in full, with the rest retrieved from reference TRBV9 and TRBJ2-5, is DSGVTQTPKHLITATGQRVTLRCSPRSGDLSVYWYQQSLDQGLQFLIQYYNGEERAKGNILERFSAQQFPDLHSELNLSSLELGDSALYFCASSATSAETQYFGPGTRLLVL.

The chain has TRBV19 and TRBJ2-2; tentative D call: TRBD1 (5 bases). Trimming stripped 4 bases from V and 5 bases from J, with 11 bases between. CDR1 and CDR2 from the germline V gene are LNHDA and SQIVND (reference sequence). The CDR3 contains 14 residues. The chain's CDR3 is CASSKGAGTGELFF. CDR3 nucleotides: TGTGCCAGTAGTAAAGGGGCAGGGACCGGGGAGCTGTTTTTT. The full variable domain, rest sourced from reference TRBV19 and TRBJ2-2, is DGGITQSPKYLFRKEGQNVTLSCEQNLNHDAMYWYRQDPGQGLRLIYYSQIVNDFQKGDIAEGYSVSREKKESFPLTVTSAQKNPTAFYLCASSKGAGTGELFFGEGSRLTVL.

Comments on this clone: This sequence may be a read error, since a much larger clone differs from it by one base. This CDR3 is also generated by other DNA sequences in the sample. The gene calls are TRBV6-5 and TRBJ2-7; TRBD1 matches 7 bases. The CDR3 extends over 12 amino acids. With 11 bases clipped from V and 4 bases from J, the junction kept 8 bases outside the gene matches. The germline V gene encodes CDR1 MNHEY and CDR2 SVGAGI. The CDR3 spells CAPGRGRYEQYF. The CDR3 DNA sequence: TGTGCCCCCGGAAGGGGGCGGTACGAGCAGTACTTC.

Comment on this clone: In the same sample, other DNA sequences code for this CDR3. The J gene is TRBJ2-7, the V gene TRBV7-9; D may be TRBD2 (6 bases). CDR1 and CDR2 from the germline V gene are SEHNR and FQNEAQ (reference sequence). This CDR3 has 13 residues. V lost 5 bases to trimming and J lost 2 bases, with 10 bases between them. The CDR3 nucleotides read TGTGCCAGCAGCCCCGGGAGCACCTACGAGCAGTACTTC. This codes for CASSPGSTYEQYF.

In DNA, the CDR3 is TGTGCCAGCAGTTTCACGTACAGGGATGAGCAGTTCTTC. Translating gives CASSFTYRDEQFF. The V call is TRBV27, the J call TRBJ2-1; D is perhaps TRBD1 (6 bases). Germline CDR1 is MNHEY and CDR2 is SMNVEV (reference sequence). This CDR3 is built from 13 residues. Trimming took off 3 bases at V and 8 bases at J, with 11 bases between the two ends.

The V call is TRBV6-4, the J call TRBJ2-5, with a possible D match to TRBD1 (6 bases). V was cut by 5 bases and J by 2 bases, with 9 bases left in between. Per germline, CDR1 MRHNA and CDR2 SNTAGT. The CDR3 is 13 residues long. CDR3 sequence (DNA): TGTGCCAGCAGTACGGACAGACAAGAGACCCAGTACTTC. Encoded protein: CASSTDRQETQYF.

This CDR3 is CASSSGTGNEKLFF. In DNA, the CDR3 is TGTGCCAGCAGCTCCGGGACAGGGAATGAAAAACTGTTTTTT. The gene calls are TRBV11-1 and TRBJ1-4; 9 nucleotides match TRBD1. The ends lost 4 bases at V and 5 bases at J; junction bases unmatched: 2. Germline V lookup: CDR1 SGHAT, CDR2 FQDESV (reference sequence). The CDR3 has 14 residues.

V and J are TRBV7-2 and TRBJ2-1; D ambiguous. The V end was cut by 5 bases, the J end by 0 bases, with 8 bases between. The CDR3 has 14 amino acids. Germline loops: CDR1 SGHTA, CDR2 FQGNSA. CDR3 DNA sequence: TGTGCCAGCAGCCCCCCTTTCTCCTACAATGAGCAGTTCTTC. This translates into CASSPPFSYNEQFF.

The chain is built from TRBV6-1 and TRBJ2-1, with 9 nucleotides matching TRBD1. CDR3 length equals 15 residues. The germline CDR1 and CDR2 sequences are MNHNS and SASEGT. V was pared by 7 bases and J by 2 bases, with 6 bases of the junction left unmatched. CDR3 in amino acids: CASTMGQGAYNEQFF. The CDR3, as DNA: TGTGCCAGCACGATGGGACAGGGCGCCTACAATGAGCAGTTCTTC.

V gene TRBV29-1 combines with J gene TRBJ2-7; 9 bases are a match to TRBD1. The CDR3 extends over 15 amino acids. With V trimmed by 3 bases and J by 1 base, 7 bases remained unmatched. Germline assignment: CDR1 SQVTM and CDR2 ANQGSEA. CDR3 coding DNA: TGCAGCGTTGAGGAAACAGGGGGCATATCCTACGAGCAGTACTTC. It codes for CSVEETGGISYEQYF.

This clone was detected many times. The CDR3 loop reads CASSLGSGVSEQYF. The CDR3 DNA sequence: TGTGCCAGCAGTTTAGGTTCGGGAGTGAGCGAGCAGTACTTC. The V and J genes are TRBV27 and TRBJ2-7; a possible D gene is TRBD2 (6 bases). V was shortened by 2 bases and J by 6 bases, with 14 bases between the two germline ends. This CDR3 is 14 amino acids long. Germline-derived CDR1 and CDR2 are MNHEY and SMNVEV (reference sequence).

This clone was recorded once. This chain joins TRBV4-2 and TRBJ2-3, with 8 nucleotides matching TRBD2. The CDR3 runs to 14 residues. Germline V lookup: CDR1 LGHNA, CDR2 YNFKEQ. V lost 1 base, J lost 4 bases, and 1 base stayed unmatched. For the CDR3, the DNA is TGTGCCAGCAGCCAAGGTAGCGGGGCAGATACGCAGTATTTT. This gives the protein CASSQGSGADTQYF.

This clone was picked up one time. The chain is built from TRBV30 and TRBJ2-5; no clear D. Germline V gene data show CDR1 as GTSNPN and CDR2 as SVGIG (reference sequence). The V gene lost 3 bases and the J gene lost 0 bases, with 8 bases spanning the gap. The CDR3 has 13 residues. CDR3 in DNA: TGTGCCTGGAGCTGGGCCTACCAAGAGACCCAGTACTTC. Translated: CAWSWAYQETQYF.

The gene calls are TRBV6-6 and TRBJ2-3, with D possibly TRBD2 on 6 matching bases. This CDR3 is built from 13 residues. From germline, CDR1 is MNHNY and CDR2 SVGAGI (reference sequence). Trimming took 7 bases from V and 3 from J, leaving 11 bases between them. CDR3 in DNA: TGTGCCAGCACGGCGGGATTAACAGATACGCAGTATTTT. Its translation is CASTAGLTDTQYF.

This rearrangement joins TRBV7-9 to TRBJ2-3, with 7 nucleotides matching TRBD1. V lost 5 bases and J lost 6; bases outside the gene matches: 14. This CDR3 contains 16 residues. Per germline, CDR1 SEHNR and CDR2 FQNEAQ (reference sequence). CDR3 sequence reads: CASSKPGEPRGDTQYF. CDR3 nucleotide sequence: TGTGCCAGCAGCAAGCCCGGAGAGCCCAGGGGGGATACGCAGTATTTT.

The chain couples TRBV6-5 to TRBJ1-2, with 8 positions matching TRBD1. This CDR3 comprises 13 residues. The germline gives CDR1 MNHEY, CDR2 SVGAGI. V gave up 6 bases and J gave up 7 bases; unmatched junction bases: 7. As DNA, the CDR3 is TGTGCCAGCAGGCTTACAGGGGGAGGTGGCTACACCTTC. The encoded protein is CASRLTGGGGYTF.

This sequence joins TRBV7-9 and TRBJ1-1, with D perhaps TRBD1 (6 bases). The V gene's germline CDR1 is SEHNR and CDR2 FQNEAQ (reference sequence). There are 14 residues in the CDR3. V was cut by 2 bases and J by 6 bases, with 13 bases left in between. The CDR3 protein is CASSLKGGRAEAFF. The CDR3 DNA reads as TGTGCCAGCAGCTTAAAAGGGGGGAGGGCTGAAGCTTTCTTT.

The CDR3 DNA reads as TGTGCCATCAGTACTAGCGGGGGGCCCCACGCCGCGTATTTT. Translating gives CAISTSGGPHAAYF. The chain carries TRBV10-3 and TRBJ2-3; 12 nucleotides line up with TRBD2. Germline CDR1 ENHRY, CDR2 SYGVKD. This CDR3 region has 14 residues. V lost 5 bases, J lost 14 bases, and 11 bases stayed unmatched.

This clone has only one observation. Here the CDR3 DNA reads TGTGCCAGCAGCGTAGGACTAGCGGGGGGGCAAGAGACCCAGTACTTC. Translation: CASSVGLAGGQETQYF. The rearrangement joins TRBV9 to TRBJ2-5; 14 bases map to TRBD2. CDR1 is SGDLS and CDR2 is YYNGEE in the germline V gene. The CDR3 covers 16 residues. Unmatched junction bases numbered 0, after V lost 0 bases and J lost 2 bases.

This clone showed up just once. The V and J genes are TRBV21-1 and TRBJ1-6; the table's TRBD1 call for D was not verified on the DNA. TRBV21-1 is given as a pseudogene. The CDR3 is 15 amino acids. CDR3 sequence: CASSKGSGYNSPLHF. CDR3 in DNA: TGTGCCAGCAGCAAAGGTTCAGGGTATAATTCACCCCTCCACTTT.

This clone has a handful of counts. The chain recombines TRBV7-3 with TRBJ2-7; 7 bases agree with TRBD2. Germline V lookup: CDR1 SGHTA, CDR2 FQGTGA. The CDR3 is made up of 13 amino acids. Unmatched junction bases numbered 7, after V lost 5 bases and J lost 6 bases. CDR3 amino acids: CASSPTSVGEQYF. Here the CDR3 DNA reads TGTGCCAGCAGCCCAACTAGCGTAGGCGAGCAGTACTTC.